The 3 T cell receptor beta chains in this list originate from one sample, sequenced in a study of CD8 T cells in Susac syndrome. An amount of RNA that ranged from about 0.45 to 1 ug was reverse transcribed with random hexamers. TCRdb fed the immunoSEQ multiplex PCR reads into MiXCR, producing one record per CDR3 protein. This sample has about 120,000 distinct CDR3 sequences, with about 95% found just once. The specimen sequenced was CD4+ T cells from PBMCs. These receptors came from a human donor in good health.

The chain joins TRBV30 to TRBJ1-2, with no clear D. The CDR3 has 11 amino acids. In germline, CDR1 is GTSNPN, CDR2 SVGIG (reference sequence). Trimming shortened V by 0 bases and J by 8 bases, and 7 bases separated the two germline ends. CDR3 sequence (DNA): TGTGCCTGGAGTGTGGCTATGGGCTACACCTTC. Translation gives CAWSVAMGYTF.

This rearrangement joins TRBV4-3 to TRBJ2-6, with 7 bases that match TRBD1. V was clipped by 0 bases and J by 0 bases; unmatched bases: 8. This CDR3 has 19 residues. The germline V gene has CDR1 LGHNA and CDR2 YSLEER. The DNA of the CDR3 is TGCGCCAGCAGCCAAGAAGTCCAGGGGGTTACCTCTGGGGCCAACGTCCTGACTTTC. Protein sequence: CASSQEVQGVTSGANVLTF.

As DNA, the CDR3 is TGTGCCAGCAGCCAAGAGGGACTAGCGGACCTCTCCTACGAGCAGTACTTC. Encoded protein: CASSQEGLADLSYEQYF. This rearrangement joins TRBV3-1 to TRBJ2-7; 11 bases fit TRBD2. Trimming at V came to 0 bases and at J to 0 bases, leaving 4 bases not matched to a gene. The CDR3 has 17 amino acids. Germline assignment: CDR1 LGHDT and CDR2 YNNKEL (reference sequence).